The 2 T cell receptor beta chains presented below share a single source sample, sequenced in a study of blood T cell repertoires in COVID-19. Some clones are missing from TCRdb's copy, which holds only in-frame ones; the method was immunoSEQ multiplex PCR. The repertoire holds roughly 150,000 clones, with 80% to 90% as singletons. The sample consisted of peripheral blood. These receptors all come from a woman aged 45-59 years with COVID-19, enrolled during active disease.

The chain joins TRBV12-3 or TRBV12-4 to TRBJ1-1; D gene unclear. V lost 7 bases and J 4 bases, leaving 13 bases between the germline ends. The CDR3 sequence is 13 residues long. CDR3 amino acids: CASNAGGRTEAFF. Written as DNA, the CDR3 is TGTGCCAGCAATGCAGGAGGGCGCACTGAAGCTTTCTTT.

J is TRBJ2-3 and V is TRBV6-2 or TRBV6-3; D remains ambiguous. Germline CDR1 reads MNHEY; CDR2 reads SVGEGT. This CDR3 region has 12 residues. Between the trimmed V and J ends, which lost 6 bases and 8 bases, there was a span of 12 bases. CDR3 in amino acids: CASSQSVVTQYF. The CDR3 nucleotides are TGTGCCAGCAGCCAATCGGTTGTTACGCAGTATTTT.